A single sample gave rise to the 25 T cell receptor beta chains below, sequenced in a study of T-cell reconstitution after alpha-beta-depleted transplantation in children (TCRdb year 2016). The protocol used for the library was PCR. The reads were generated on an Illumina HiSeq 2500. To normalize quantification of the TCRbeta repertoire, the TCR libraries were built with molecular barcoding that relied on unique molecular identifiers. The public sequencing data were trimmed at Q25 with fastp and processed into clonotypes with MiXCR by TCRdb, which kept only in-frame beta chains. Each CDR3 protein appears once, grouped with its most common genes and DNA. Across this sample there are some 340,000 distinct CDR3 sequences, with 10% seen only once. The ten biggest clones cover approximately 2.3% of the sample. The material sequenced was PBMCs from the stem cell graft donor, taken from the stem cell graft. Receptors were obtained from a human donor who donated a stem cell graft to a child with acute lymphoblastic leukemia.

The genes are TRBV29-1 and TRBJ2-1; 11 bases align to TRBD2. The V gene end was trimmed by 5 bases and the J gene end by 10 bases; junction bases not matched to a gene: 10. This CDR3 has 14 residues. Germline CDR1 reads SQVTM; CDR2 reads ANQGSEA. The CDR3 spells CSVHRLAGPGEQFF. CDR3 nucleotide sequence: TGCAGCGTTCACCGACTAGCGGGGCCGGGGGAGCAGTTCTTC.

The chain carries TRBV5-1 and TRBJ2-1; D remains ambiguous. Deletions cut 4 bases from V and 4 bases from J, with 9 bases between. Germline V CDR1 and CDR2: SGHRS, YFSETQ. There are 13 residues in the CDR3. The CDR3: CASSQGTYNEQFF. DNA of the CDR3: TGCGCCAGCAGCCAAGGTACATACAATGAGCAGTTCTTC.

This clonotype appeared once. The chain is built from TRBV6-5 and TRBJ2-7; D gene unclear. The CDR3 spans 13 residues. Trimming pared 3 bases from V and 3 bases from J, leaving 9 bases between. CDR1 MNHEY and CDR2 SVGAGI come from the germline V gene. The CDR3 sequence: CASSYTSSYEQYF. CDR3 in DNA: TGTGCCAGCAGTTATACAAGCAGCTACGAGCAGTACTTC.

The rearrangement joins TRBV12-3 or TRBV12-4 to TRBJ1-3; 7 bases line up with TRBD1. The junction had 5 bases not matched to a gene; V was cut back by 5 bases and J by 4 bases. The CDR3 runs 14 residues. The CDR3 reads CASSDRTGGNTIYF. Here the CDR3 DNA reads TGTGCCAGCAGTGACCGGACAGGCGGAAACACCATATATTTT.

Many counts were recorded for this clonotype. CDR3 in amino acids: CASSPSEGQYF. CDR3 nucleotide sequence: TGTGCCAGCTCACCATCGGAAGGGCAGTACTTC. The J gene is TRBJ2-7, the V gene TRBV18; D gene uncertain. The germline CDR1 and CDR2 sequences are KGHSH and LQKENI. There are 11 residues in the CDR3. V was trimmed by 2 bases and J by 9 bases, leaving 8 bases between them.

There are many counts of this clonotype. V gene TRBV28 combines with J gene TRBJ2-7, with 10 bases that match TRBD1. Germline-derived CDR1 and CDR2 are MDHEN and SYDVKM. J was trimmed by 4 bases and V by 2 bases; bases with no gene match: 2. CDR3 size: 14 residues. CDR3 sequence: CASSLADRGYEQYF. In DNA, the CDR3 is TGTGCCAGCAGTTTAGCGGACAGGGGGTACGAGCAGTACTTC.

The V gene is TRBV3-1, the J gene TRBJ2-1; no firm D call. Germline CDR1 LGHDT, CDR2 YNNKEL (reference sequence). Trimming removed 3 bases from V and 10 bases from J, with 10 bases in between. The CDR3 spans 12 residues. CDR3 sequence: CASSQVVGEQFF. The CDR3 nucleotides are TGTGCCAGCAGCCAGGTGGTCGGGGAGCAGTTCTTC.

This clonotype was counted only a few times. CDR3 coding DNA: TGTGCCAGCAGTGGGGACCCGGGGGACTGGGAGCTGTTTTTT. This sequence encodes CASSGDPGDWELFF. The rearrangement links TRBV2 to TRBJ2-2; a possible D gene is TRBD2 (6 bases). The CDR3 is 14 amino acids. The V end was cut by 4 bases, the J end by 9 bases, with 15 bases between. The germline V gene encodes CDR1 SNHLY and CDR2 FYNNEI. The entire variable domain, with the rest obtained from reference TRBV2 and TRBJ2-2, is as follows: EPEVTQTPSHQVTQMGQEVILRCVPISNHLYFYWYRQILGQKVEFLVSFYNNEISEKSEIFDDQFSVERPDGSNFTLKIRSTKLEDSAMYFCASSGDPGDWELFFGEGSRLTVL.

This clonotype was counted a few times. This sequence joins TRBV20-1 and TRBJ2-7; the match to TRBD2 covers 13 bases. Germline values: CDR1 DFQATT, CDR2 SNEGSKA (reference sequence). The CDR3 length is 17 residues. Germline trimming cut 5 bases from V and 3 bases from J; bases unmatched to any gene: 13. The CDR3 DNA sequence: TGCAGTGCTCTGGGGACTAGCGGGATATCAATCTTCTACGAGCAGTACTTC. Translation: CSALGTSGISIFYEQYF.

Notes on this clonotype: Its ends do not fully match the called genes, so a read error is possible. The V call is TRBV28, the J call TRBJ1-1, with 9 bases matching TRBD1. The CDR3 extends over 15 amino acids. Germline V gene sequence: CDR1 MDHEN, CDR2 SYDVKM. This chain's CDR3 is CASTPVGTGRTAAFF. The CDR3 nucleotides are TGTGCCAGCACCCCCGTAGGGACAGGGAGGACTGCAGCTTTCTTT.

CDR3 sequence: CASSLGLLAGVPADTQYF. In DNA, the CDR3 is TGTGCCAGCAGCTTAGGATTACTAGCGGGAGTGCCGGCAGATACGCAGTATTTT. The V gene is TRBV11-2, the J gene TRBJ2-3; 11 bases fit TRBD2. In germline, CDR1 is SGHAT, CDR2 FQNNGV. CDR3 length: 18 amino acids. J was trimmed by 4 bases and V by 1 base; bases with no gene match: 10.

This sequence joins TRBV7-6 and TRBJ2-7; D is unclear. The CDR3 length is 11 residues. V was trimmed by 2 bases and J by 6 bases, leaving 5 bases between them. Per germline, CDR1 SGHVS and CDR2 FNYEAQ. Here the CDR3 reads CASSLLFEQYF. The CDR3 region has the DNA TGTGCCAGCAGCTTACTCTTCGAGCAGTACTTC.

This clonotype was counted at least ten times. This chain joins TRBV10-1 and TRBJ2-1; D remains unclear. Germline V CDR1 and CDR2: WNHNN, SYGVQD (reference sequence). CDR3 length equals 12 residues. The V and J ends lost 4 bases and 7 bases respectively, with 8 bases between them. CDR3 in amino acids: CASSALGNEQFF. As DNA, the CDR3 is TGCGCCAGCAGTGCCCTGGGGAATGAGCAGTTCTTC.

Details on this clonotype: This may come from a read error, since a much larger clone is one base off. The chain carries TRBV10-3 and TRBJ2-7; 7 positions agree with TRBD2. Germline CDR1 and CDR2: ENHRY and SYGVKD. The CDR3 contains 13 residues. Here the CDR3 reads CASSDAGAYEQYF. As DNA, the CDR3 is TGTGCCAGCAGTGACGCGGGGGCCTACGAGCAGTACTTC.

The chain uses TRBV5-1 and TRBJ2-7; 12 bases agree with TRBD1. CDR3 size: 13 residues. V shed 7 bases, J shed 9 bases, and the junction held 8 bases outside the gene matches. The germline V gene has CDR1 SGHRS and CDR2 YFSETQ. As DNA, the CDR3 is TGCGCCAGCGGGACAGGGGGCGATTCCGGGCAGTACTTC. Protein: CASGTGGDSGQYF.

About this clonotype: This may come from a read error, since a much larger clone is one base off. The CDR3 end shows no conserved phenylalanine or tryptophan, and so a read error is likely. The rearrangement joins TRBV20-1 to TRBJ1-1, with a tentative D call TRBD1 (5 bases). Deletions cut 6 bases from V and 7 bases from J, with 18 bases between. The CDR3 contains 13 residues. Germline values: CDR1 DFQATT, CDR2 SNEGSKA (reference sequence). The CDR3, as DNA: TGCAGTGCATCGCCGGCAGGGACGGGTGAAGCTTTCCTT. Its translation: CSASPAGTGEAFL.

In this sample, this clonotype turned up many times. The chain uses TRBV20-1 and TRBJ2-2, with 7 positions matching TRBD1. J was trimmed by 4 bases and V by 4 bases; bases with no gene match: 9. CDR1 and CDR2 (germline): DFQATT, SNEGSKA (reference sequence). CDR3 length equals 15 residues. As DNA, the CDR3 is TGCAGTGCTACACGAGGGGGACAGCGCACCGGGGAGCTGTTTTTT. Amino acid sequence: CSATRGGQRTGELFF.

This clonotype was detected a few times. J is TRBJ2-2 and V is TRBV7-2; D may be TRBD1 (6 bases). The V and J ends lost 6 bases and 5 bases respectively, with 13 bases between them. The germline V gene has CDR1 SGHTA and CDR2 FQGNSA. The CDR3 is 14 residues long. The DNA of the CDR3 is TGTGCCAGCAGGGGGGCCTTGGGAACCGGGGAGCTGTTTTTT. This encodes CASRGALGTGELFF.

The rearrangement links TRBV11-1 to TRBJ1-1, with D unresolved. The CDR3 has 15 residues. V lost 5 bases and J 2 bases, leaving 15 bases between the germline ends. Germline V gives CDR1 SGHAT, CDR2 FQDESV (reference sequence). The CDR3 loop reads CASSPNGWPNTEAFF. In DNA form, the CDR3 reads TGTGCCAGCAGCCCCAATGGGTGGCCTAACACTGAAGCTTTCTTT.

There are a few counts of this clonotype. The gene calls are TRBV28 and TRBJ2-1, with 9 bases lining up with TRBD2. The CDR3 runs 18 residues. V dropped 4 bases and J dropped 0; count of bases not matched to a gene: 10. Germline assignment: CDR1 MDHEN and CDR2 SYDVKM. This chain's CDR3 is CASSSTLTSGFSYNEQFF. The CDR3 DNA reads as TGTGCCAGCAGTTCTACCCTGACTAGCGGATTCTCCTACAATGAGCAGTTCTTC.

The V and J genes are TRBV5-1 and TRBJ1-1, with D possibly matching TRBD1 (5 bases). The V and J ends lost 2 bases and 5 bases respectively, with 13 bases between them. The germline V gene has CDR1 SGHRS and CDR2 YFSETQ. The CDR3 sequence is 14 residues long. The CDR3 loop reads CASSLRQGRTEAFF. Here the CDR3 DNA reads TGCGCCAGCAGCTTACGCCAGGGAAGAACTGAAGCTTTCTTT.

In DNA form, the CDR3 reads TGTGCCAGCAGTGCTGACGTAAAAGCTCTTAACTATGGCTACACCTTC. Translating it yields CASSADVKALNYGYTF. The chain joins TRBV2 to TRBJ1-2; D unresolved. The CDR3 spans 16 residues. CDR1 is SNHLY, CDR2 FYNNEI, per germline. Trimming removed 4 bases at V and 1 base at J, with 16 bases between.

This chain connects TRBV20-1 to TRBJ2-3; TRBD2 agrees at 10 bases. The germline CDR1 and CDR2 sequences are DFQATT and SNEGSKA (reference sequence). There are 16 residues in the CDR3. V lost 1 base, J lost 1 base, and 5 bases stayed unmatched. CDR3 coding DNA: TGCAGTGCTAGAGCCTGGACTAGCGGCGGCACAGATACGCAGTATTTT. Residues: CSARAWTSGGTDTQYF.

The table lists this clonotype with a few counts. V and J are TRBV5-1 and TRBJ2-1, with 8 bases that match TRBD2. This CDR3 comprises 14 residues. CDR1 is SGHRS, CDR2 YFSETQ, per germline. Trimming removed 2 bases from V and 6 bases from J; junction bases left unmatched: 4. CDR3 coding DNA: TGCGCCAGCAGCTTTGCGGGAGGACCCAATGAGCAGTTCTTC. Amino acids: CASSFAGGPNEQFF.

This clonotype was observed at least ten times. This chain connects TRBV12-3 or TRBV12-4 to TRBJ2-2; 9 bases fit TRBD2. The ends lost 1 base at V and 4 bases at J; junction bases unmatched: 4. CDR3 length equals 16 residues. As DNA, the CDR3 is TGTGCCAGCAGTTTAGTTAGCGGGAGTGTCACCGGGGAGCTGTTTTTT. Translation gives CASSLVSGSVTGELFF.